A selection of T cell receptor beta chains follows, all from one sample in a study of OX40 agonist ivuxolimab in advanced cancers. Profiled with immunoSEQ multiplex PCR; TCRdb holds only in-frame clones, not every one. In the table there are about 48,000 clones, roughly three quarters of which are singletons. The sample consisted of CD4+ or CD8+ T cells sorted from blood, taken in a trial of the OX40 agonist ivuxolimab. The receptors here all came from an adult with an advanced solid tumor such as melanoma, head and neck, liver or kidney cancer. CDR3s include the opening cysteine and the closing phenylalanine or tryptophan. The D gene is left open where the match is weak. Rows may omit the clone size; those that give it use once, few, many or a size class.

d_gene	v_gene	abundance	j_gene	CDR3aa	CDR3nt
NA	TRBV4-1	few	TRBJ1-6	CASSQNDGGVNSPLHF	TGCGCCAGCAGCCAAAATGATGGTGGGGTAAACTCACCCCTCCACTTT
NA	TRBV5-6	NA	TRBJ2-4	CASSLIVLGAKNIQYF	TGTGCCAGCAGCTTAATAGTTTTGGGGGCCAAAAACATTCAGTACTTC
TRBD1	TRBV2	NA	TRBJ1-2	CASSETFLLTGVANYGYTF	TGTGCCAGCAGTGAAACTTTCCTGCTGACAGGGGTGGCTAACTATGGCTACACCTTC
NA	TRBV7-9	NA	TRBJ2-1	CASSPLGLLGDEQFF	TGTGCCAGCAGCCCCCTAGGTCTCCTTGGGGATGAGCAGTTCTTC
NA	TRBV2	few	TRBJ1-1	CASSESPQTLNTEAFF	TGTGCCAGCAGTGAATCCCCCCAGACTTTGAACACTGAAGCTTTCTTT
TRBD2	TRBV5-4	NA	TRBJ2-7	CASSPEWEGTAEQYF	TGTGCCAGCAGCCCTGAGTGGGAGGGTACGGCAGAGCAGTACTTC
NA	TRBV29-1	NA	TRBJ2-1	CSVRAYNEQFF	TGCAGCGTCAGGGCCTACAATGAGCAGTTCTTC
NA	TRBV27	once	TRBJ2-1	CASSSETSYNEQFF	TGTGCCAGCAGTTCAGAGACTAGCTACAATGAGCAGTTCTTC
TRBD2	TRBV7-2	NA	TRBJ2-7	CASSFIGRTSGSFSEQYF	TGTGCCAGCAGCTTTATCGGGAGGACTAGCGGGAGTTTTTCCGAGCAGTACTTC
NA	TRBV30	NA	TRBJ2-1	CAWGGLEVEQFF	TGTGCCTGGGGCGGACTCGAAGTGGAGCAGTTCTTC
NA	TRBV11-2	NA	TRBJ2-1	CASSFFSLYNEQFF	TGTGCCAGCAGTTTTTTTTCCCTTTACAATGAGCAGTTCTTC